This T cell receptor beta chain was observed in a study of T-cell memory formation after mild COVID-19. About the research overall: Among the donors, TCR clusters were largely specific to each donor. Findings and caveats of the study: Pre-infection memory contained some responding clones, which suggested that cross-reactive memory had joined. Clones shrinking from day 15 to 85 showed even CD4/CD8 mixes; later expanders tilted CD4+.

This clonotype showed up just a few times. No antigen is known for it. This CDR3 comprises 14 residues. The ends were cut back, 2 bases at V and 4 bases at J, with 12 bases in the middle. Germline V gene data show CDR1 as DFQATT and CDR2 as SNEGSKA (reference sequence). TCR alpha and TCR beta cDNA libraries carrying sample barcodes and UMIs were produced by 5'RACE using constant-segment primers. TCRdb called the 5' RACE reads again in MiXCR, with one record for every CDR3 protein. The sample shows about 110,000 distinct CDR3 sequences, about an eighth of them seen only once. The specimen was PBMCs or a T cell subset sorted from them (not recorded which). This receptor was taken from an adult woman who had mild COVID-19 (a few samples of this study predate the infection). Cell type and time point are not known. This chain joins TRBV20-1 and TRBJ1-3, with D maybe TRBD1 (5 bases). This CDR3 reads CSARIGHGGNTIYF. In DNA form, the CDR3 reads TGCAGTGCTAGAATCGGACATGGAGGAAACACCATATATTTT.